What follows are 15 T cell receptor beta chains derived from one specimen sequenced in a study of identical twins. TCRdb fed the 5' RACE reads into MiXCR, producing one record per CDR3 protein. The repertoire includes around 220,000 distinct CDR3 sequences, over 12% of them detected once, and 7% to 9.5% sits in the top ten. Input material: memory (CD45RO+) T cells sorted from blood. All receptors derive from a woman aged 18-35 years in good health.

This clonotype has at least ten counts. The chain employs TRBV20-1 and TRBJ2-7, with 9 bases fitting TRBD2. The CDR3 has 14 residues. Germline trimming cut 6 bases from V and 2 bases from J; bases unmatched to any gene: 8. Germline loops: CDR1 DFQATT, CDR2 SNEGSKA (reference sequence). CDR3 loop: CSAPPAGGTYEQYF. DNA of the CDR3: TGCAGTGCACCCCCAGCGGGGGGAACCTACGAGCAGTACTTC.

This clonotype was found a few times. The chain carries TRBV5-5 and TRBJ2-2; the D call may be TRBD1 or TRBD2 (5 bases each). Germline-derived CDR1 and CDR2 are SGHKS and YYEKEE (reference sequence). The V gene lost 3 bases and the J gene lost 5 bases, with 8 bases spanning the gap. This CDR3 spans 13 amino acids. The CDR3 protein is CASSSWGTGELFF. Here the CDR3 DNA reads TGTGCCAGCAGCTCCTGGGGGACCGGGGAGCTGTTTTTT.

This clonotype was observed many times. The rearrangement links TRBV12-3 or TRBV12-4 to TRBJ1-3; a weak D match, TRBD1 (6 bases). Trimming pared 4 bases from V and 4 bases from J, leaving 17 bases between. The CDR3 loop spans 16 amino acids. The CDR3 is CASSYSRQAWGNTIYF. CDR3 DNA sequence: TGTGCCAGCAGTTATTCGCGACAGGCGTGGGGAAACACCATATATTTT.

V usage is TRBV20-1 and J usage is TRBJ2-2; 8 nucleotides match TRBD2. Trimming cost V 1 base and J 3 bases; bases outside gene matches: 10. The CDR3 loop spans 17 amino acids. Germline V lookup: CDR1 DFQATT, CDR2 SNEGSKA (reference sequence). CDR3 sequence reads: CSARAPRGGLYTGELFF. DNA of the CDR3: TGCAGTGCTAGAGCCCCCCGGGGGGGCCTGTACACCGGGGAGCTGTTTTTT.

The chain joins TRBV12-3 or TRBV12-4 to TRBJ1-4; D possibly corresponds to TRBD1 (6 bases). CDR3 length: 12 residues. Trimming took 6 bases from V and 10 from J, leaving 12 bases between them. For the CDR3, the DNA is TGTGCCAGCAGGAACAGGGCCGGAAAACTGTTTTTT. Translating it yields CASRNRAGKLFF.

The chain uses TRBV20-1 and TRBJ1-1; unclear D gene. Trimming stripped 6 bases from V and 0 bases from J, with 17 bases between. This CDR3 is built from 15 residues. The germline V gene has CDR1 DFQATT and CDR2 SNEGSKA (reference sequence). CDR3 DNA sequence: TGCAGTGCGAGTCCAGGCGTCGTCGTGAACACTGAAGCTTTCTTT. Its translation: CSASPGVVVNTEAFF.

The CDR3 coding sequence is TGCAGCGTTGAAGACCCGGGCGGGGAAAAACTGTTTTTT. Its translation: CSVEDPGGEKLFF. The chain recombines TRBV29-1 with TRBJ1-4, with no clear D. This CDR3 is 13 amino acids long. Trimming removed 0 bases from V and 8 bases from J, with 10 bases in between. The germline CDR1 and CDR2 sequences are SQVTM and ANQGSEA.

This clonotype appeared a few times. CDR3 nucleotides: TGTGCCAGTAGTGACAGGGGAATCATGAACACTGAAGCTTTCTTT. This translates into CASSDRGIMNTEAFF. The chain employs TRBV19 and TRBJ1-1; 8 bases agree with TRBD1. V dropped 5 bases and J dropped 0; count of bases not matched to a gene: 5. From germline, CDR1 is LNHDA and CDR2 SQIVND (reference sequence). CDR3 size: 15 residues.

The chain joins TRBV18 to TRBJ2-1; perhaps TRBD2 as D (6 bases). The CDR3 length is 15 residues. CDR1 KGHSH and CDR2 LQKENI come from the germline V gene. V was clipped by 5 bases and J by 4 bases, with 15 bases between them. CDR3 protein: CASSSRGTLYNEQFF. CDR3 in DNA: TGTGCCAGCTCATCCCGGGGGACCTTATACAATGAGCAGTTCTTC.

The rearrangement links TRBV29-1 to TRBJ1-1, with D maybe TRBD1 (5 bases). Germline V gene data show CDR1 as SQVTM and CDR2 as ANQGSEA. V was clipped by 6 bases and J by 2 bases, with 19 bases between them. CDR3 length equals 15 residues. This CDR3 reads CSVDGHFGGNTEAFF. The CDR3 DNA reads TGCAGCGTCGATGGACACTTTGGGGGTAACACTGAAGCTTTCTTT.

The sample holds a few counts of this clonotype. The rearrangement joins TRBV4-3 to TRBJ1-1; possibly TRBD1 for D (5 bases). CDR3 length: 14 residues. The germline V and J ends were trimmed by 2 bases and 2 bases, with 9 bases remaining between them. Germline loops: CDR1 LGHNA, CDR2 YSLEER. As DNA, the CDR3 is TGCGCCAGCAGCCAAAGGGGACTAAACACTGAAGCTTTCTTT. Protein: CASSQRGLNTEAFF.

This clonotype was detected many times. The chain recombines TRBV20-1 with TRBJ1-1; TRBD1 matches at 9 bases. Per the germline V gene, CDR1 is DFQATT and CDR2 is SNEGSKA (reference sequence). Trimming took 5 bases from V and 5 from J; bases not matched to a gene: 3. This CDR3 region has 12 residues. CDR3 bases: TGCAGTGCTCTACAGGGGGCAACTGAAGCTTTCTTT. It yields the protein CSALQGATEAFF.

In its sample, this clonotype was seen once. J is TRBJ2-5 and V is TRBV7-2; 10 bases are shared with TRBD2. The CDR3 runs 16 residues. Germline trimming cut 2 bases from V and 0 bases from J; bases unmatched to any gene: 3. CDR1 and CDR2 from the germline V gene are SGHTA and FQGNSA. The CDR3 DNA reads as TGTGCCAGCAGCTTACATAGCGGGGGGCACCAAGAGACCCAGTACTTC. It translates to CASSLHSGGHQETQYF.

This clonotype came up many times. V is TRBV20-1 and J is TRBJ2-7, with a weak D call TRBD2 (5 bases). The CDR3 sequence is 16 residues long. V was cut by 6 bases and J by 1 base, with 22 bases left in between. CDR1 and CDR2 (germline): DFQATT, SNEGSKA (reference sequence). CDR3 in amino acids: CSAQSIGTRNSYEQYF. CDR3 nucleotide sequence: TGCAGTGCCCAATCCATAGGCACTAGGAATTCCTACGAGCAGTACTTC.

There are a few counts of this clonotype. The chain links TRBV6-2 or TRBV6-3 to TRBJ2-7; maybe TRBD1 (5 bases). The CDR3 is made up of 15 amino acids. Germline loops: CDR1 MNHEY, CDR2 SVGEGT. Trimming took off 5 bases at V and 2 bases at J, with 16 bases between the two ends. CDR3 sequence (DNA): TGTGCCAGCAGTCGCCCTCAGACAGTAACCTACGAGCAGTACTTC. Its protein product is CASSRPQTVTYEQYF.